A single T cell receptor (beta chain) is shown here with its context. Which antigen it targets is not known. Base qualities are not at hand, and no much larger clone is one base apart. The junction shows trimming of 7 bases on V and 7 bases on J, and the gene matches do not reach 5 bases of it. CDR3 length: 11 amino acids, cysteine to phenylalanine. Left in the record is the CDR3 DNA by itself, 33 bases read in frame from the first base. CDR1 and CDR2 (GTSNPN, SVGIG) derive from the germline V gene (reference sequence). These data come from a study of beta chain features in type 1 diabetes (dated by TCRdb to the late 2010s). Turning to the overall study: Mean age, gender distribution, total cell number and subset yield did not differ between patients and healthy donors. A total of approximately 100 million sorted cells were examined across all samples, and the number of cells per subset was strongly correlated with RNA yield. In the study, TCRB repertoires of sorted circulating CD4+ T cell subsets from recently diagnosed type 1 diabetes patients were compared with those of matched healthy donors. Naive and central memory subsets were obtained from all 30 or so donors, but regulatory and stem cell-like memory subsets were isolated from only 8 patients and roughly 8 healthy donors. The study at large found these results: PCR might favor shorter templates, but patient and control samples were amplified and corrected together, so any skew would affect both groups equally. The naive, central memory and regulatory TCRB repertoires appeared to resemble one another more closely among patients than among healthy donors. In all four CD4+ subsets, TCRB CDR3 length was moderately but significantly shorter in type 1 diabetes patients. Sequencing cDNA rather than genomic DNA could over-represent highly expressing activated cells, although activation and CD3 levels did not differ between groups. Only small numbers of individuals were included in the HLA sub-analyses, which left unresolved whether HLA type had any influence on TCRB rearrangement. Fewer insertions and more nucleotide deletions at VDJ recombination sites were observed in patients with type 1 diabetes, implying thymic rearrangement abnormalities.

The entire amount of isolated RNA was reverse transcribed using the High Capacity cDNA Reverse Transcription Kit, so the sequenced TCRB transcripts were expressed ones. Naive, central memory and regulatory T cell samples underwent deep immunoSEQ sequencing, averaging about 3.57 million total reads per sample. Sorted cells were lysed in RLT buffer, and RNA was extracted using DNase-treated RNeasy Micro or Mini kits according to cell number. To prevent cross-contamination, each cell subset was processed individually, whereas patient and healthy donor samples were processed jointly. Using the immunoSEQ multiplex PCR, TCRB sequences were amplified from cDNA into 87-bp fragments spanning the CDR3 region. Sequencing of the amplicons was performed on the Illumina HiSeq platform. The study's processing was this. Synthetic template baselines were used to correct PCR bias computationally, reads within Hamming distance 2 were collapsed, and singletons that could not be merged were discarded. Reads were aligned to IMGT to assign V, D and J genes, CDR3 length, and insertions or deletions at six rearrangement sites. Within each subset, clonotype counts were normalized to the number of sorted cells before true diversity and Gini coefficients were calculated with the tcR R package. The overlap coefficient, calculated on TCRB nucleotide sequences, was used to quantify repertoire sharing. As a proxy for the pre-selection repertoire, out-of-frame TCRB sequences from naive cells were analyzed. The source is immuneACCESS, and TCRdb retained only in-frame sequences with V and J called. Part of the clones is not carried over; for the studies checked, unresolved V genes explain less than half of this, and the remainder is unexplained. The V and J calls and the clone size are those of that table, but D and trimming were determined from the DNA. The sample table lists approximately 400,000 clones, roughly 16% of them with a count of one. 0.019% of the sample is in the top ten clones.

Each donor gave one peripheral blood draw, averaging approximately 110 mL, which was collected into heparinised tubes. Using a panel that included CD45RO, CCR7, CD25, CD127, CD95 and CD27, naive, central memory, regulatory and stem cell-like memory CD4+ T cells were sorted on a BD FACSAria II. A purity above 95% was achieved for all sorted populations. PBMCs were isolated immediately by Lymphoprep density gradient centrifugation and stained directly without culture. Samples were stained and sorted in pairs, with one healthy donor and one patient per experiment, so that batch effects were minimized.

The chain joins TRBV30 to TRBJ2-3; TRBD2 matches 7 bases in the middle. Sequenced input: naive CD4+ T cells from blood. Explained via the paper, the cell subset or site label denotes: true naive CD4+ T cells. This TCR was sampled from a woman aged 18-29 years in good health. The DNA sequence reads TGTGCCTCCCCGCGGGGGTATACGCAGTATTTT. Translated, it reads CASPRGYTQYF.